The 12 T cell receptor beta chains presented below share a single source sample, sequenced in a study of CD8 T cells in Susac syndrome. Reverse transcription of roughly 0.45 to 1 ug RNA was performed with random hexamers. MiXCR was run by TCRdb on the immunoSEQ multiplex PCR reads, yielding one entry per CDR3 protein. The sample includes approximately 120,000 distinct CDR3 sequences, around 96% of them seen just once. The sample taken for sequencing was CD8+ T cells from PBMCs. The source of these receptors is a human donor with Susac syndrome.

This rearrangement joins TRBV9 to TRBJ1-3; no clear D. The CDR3 spans 12 residues. Looked up from germline, CDR1 is SGDLS and CDR2 is YYNGEE. Trimming cost V 0 bases and J 9 bases, with 7 bases left between them. The CDR3 nucleotides read TGTGCCAGCAGCGTAGCAGCGGGCACCATATATTTT. It codes for CASSVAAGTIYF. Combining the CDR3 with reference TRBV9 and TRBJ1-3 gives the whole variable domain DSGVTQTPKHLITATGQRVTLRCSPRSGDLSVYWYQQSLDQGLQFLIQYYNGEERAKGNILERFSAQQFPDLHSELNLSSLELGDSALYFCASSVAAGTIYFGEGSWLTVV.

This clonotype was found once. CDR3: CASSRSGYSYNEQFF. The CDR3 coding sequence is TGTGCCAGCAGCCGAAGCGGGTACTCCTACAATGAGCAGTTCTTC. V usage is TRBV7-2 and J usage is TRBJ2-1, with D maybe TRBD2 (6 bases). V lost 5 bases to trimming and J lost 0 bases, with 11 bases between them. This CDR3 contains 15 residues. CDR1 is SGHTA, CDR2 FQGNSA, per germline.

This chain links TRBV6-4 with TRBJ2-3; TRBD2 matches 10 bases. The CDR3 length is 14 residues. Germline V gene lookup returns CDR1 MRHNA and CDR2 SNTAGT. V was pared by 5 bases and J by 4 bases, with 3 bases of the junction left unmatched. This CDR3 reads CASSTSGDPDTQYF. The CDR3 DNA follows: TGTGCCAGCAGTACTAGCGGGGATCCAGATACGCAGTATTTT.

This rearrangement joins TRBV29-1 to TRBJ2-1; D is perhaps TRBD2 (6 bases). This CDR3 region has 13 residues. Trimming cost V 4 bases and J 10 bases, with 17 bases left between them. Per germline, CDR1 SQVTM and CDR2 ANQGSEA. As DNA, the CDR3 is TGCAGCGTTGGCGGGACTTCCTCGCGGGAGCAGTTCTTC. The encoded protein is CSVGGTSSREQFF.

The genes are TRBV7-3 and TRBJ2-1; TRBD2 matches 8 bases. With 3 bases clipped from V and 2 bases from J, the junction kept 3 bases outside the gene matches. This CDR3 is 15 amino acids long. CDR1 and CDR2 from the germline V gene are SGHTA and FQGTGA. CDR3 protein: CASSFLAGPYNEQFF. In nucleotides, the CDR3 is TGTGCCAGCAGCTTCCTAGCGGGTCCCTACAATGAGCAGTTCTTC. The full variable domain, its missing parts supplied by reference TRBV7-3 and TRBJ2-1, is GAGVSQTPSNKVTEKGKYVELRCDPISGHTALYWYRQSLGQGPEFLIYFQGTGAADDSGLPNDRFFAVRPEGSVSTLKIQRTERGDSAVYLCASSFLAGPYNEQFFGPGTRLTVL.

The V call is TRBV20-1, the J call TRBJ2-1; TRBD2 might be the D (6 bases). Trimming took off 3 bases at V and 3 bases at J, with 12 bases between the two ends. This CDR3 has 14 amino acids. CDR1 DFQATT and CDR2 SNEGSKA come from the germline V gene (reference sequence). The CDR3 bases are TGCAGTGCTAGCGGTCGAGCGGGCTACAATGAGCAGTTCTTC. This codes for CSASGRAGYNEQFF.

In DNA form, the CDR3 reads TGTGCCAGCGGGAGTTGGACTAGCGGGTCACAAGAGACCCAGTACTTC. Translated: CASGSWTSGSQETQYF. This rearrangement joins TRBV2 to TRBJ2-5; 11 positions match TRBD2. The germline V gene encodes CDR1 SNHLY and CDR2 FYNNEI. This CDR3 spans 16 amino acids. V shed 8 bases, J shed 2 bases, and the junction held 10 bases outside the gene matches. Together with reference TRBV2 and TRBJ2-5, the CDR3 gives the full variable domain: EPEVTQTPSHQVTQMGQEVILRCVPISNHLYFYWYRQILGQKVEFLVSFYNNEISEKSEIFDDQFSVERPDGSNFTLKIRSTKLEDSAMYFCASGSWTSGSQETQYFGPGTRLLVL.

V is TRBV20-1 and J is TRBJ2-7; TRBD2 matches 12 bases. The V gene's germline CDR1 is DFQATT and CDR2 SNEGSKA (reference sequence). This CDR3 spans 15 amino acids. J was trimmed by 1 base and V by 3 bases; bases with no gene match: 4. The CDR3 spells CSARTSGSSSYEQYF. The CDR3 coding sequence is TGCAGTGCTAGGACTAGCGGGAGCTCTTCCTACGAGCAGTACTTC.

This chain connects TRBV2 to TRBJ2-5, with 10 positions matching TRBD2. Losses at the gene ends were 4 bases for V and 2 bases for J; bases not matched to a gene: 7. This CDR3 comprises 16 residues. The germline CDR1 and CDR2 sequences are SNHLY and FYNNEI. The CDR3 DNA sequence: TGTGCCAGCAGTGCGTCACTAGCGGGGAATCAAGAGACCCAGTACTTC. Protein product: CASSASLAGNQETQYF. The complete variable domain, with remaining parts taken from reference TRBV2 and TRBJ2-5, reads EPEVTQTPSHQVTQMGQEVILRCVPISNHLYFYWYRQILGQKVEFLVSFYNNEISEKSEIFDDQFSVERPDGSNFTLKIRSTKLEDSAMYFCASSASLAGNQETQYFGPGTRLLVL.

The V call is TRBV19, the J call TRBJ1-2; a weak D match, TRBD1 (5 bases). Trimming cost V 4 bases and J 6 bases, with 12 bases left between them. Germline values: CDR1 LNHDA, CDR2 SQIVND (reference sequence). The CDR3 spans 13 residues. The CDR3 loop is CASSKWEGNGYTF. The CDR3 DNA follows: TGTGCCAGTAGTAAGTGGGAGGGGAATGGCTACACCTTC. Complete variable domain (other parts from reference TRBV19 and TRBJ1-2): DGGITQSPKYLFRKEGQNVTLSCEQNLNHDAMYWYRQDPGQGLRLIYYSQIVNDFQKGDIAEGYSVSREKKESFPLTVTSAQKNPTAFYLCASSKWEGNGYTFGSGTRLTVV.

The CDR3 DNA follows: TGTGCCAGCAGTGAATTCGGGGTTTTAACTGAAGCTTTCTTT. Translating gives CASSEFGVLTEAFF. The V gene is TRBV25-1, the J gene TRBJ1-1; D gene ambiguous. The CDR3 spans 14 residues. In germline, CDR1 is MGHDK, CDR2 SYGVNS. The V end was cut by 1 base, the J end by 5 bases, with 11 bases between.

The chain carries TRBV5-6 and TRBJ1-5; the match to TRBD1 covers 7 bases. V shed 4 bases, J shed 1 base, and the junction held 2 bases outside the gene matches. The CDR3 sequence is 14 residues long. Germline V gene data show CDR1 as SGHDT and CDR2 as YYEEEE. CDR3 bases: TGTGCCAGCAGCACAGGGGTGAGCAATCAGCCCCAGCATTTT. Translated: CASSTGVSNQPQHF.